Sequencing of this T cell receptor (beta chain) was carried out in a study of blood T cell repertoires in COVID-19. Across the whole study: Samples taken during acute and convalescent COVID-19 were collected in the United States, Italy and Spain. Sources were T cells, B-cell-depleted T cells, or PBMCs; the material itself was cDNA or gDNA.

Original methodology: Reference gene primer amplification gave estimated nucleated cell counts. Clones were read by immunoSEQ multiplex PCR, and TCRdb kept only the in-frame ones, dropping some. V and J calls and clone size are as listed in that table; D and trimming were resolved from the DNA. This table holds 80,000 to 100,000 clones, around 85% found once. Trimming stripped 3 bases from V and 0 bases from J, with 14 bases between. The CDR3 is 17 residues long. Germline V lookup: CDR1 LNHDA, CDR2 SQIVND (reference sequence). A single count supports this clone. The origin of this receptor is a man aged 55 to 69 with acute or convalescent COVID-19. The sample comprised peripheral blood. The chain couples TRBV19 to TRBJ1-4, with D uncertain. The CDR3 reads CASSIPRLPATNEKLFF. DNA of the CDR3: TGTGCCAGTAGTATTCCCCGACTTCCCGCAACTAATGAAAAACTGTTTTTT. The whole variable domain, filled in from reference TRBV19 and TRBJ1-4, reads DGGITQSPKYLFRKEGQNVTLSCEQNLNHDAMYWYRQDPGQGLRLIYYSQIVNDFQKGDIAEGYSVSREKKESFPLTVTSAQKNPTAFYLCASSIPRLPATNEKLFFGSGTQLSVL.